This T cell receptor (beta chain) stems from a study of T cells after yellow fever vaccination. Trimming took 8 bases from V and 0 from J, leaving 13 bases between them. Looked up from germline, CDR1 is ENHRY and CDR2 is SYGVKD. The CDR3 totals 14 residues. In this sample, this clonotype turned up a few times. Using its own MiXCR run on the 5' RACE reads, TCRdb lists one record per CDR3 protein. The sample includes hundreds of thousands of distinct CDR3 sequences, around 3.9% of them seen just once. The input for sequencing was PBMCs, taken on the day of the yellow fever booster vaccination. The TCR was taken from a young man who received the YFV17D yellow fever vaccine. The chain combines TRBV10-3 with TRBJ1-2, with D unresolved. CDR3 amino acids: CAIRAGYTNYGYTF. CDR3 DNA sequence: TGTGCCATCCGGGCAGGCTATACTAACTATGGCTACACCTTC.